Presented here are 32 T cell receptor beta chains from one specimen sequenced in a study of T cells in localized non-small cell lung cancer (TCRdb year 2020). Library creation used the immunoSEQ multiplex PCR assay. Here the immuneACCESS table is served through TCRdb, limited to in-frame sequences with V and J called. Missing clones are a known gap in these copies; in checked studies unresolved V genes cover under half, and the rest lacks a known reason. This sample gives around 130,000 clones in total; more than 70% of them show up just once. In total, the top ten clones hold around 1.7% of the sample. Sequencing used peripheral blood, obtained before any cancer treatment. The receptors were sampled from a female donor of 60 years or more with stage I lung adenocarcinoma.

This sequence joins TRBV5-1 and TRBJ2-1; no definite D call. V gave up 2 bases and J gave up 4 bases, with 7 bases separating them. The CDR3 runs to 13 residues. The germline gives CDR1 SGHRS, CDR2 YFSETQ. This CDR3 is CASSFNSYNEQFF. CDR3 DNA sequence: TGCGCCAGCAGCTTTAACAGTTACAATGAGCAGTTCTTC.

V usage is TRBV10-1 and J usage is TRBJ2-1; the D gene is possibly TRBD2 (6 bases). In germline, CDR1 is WNHNN, CDR2 SYGVQD (reference sequence). V dropped 5 bases and J dropped 5 bases, with 10 bases sitting between them. The CDR3 totals 13 residues. CDR3 in amino acids: CASSQRANNEQFF. CDR3 nucleotide sequence: TGCGCCAGCAGTCAGCGGGCCAACAATGAGCAGTTCTTC.

This chain connects TRBV28 to TRBJ1-5, with a tentative D call TRBD1 (6 bases). This CDR3 has 15 amino acids. Germline CDR1 reads MDHEN; CDR2 reads SYDVKM. Trimming removed 10 bases at V and 3 bases at J, with 19 bases between. Written as DNA, the CDR3 is TGTGCCACCCACAACTCCGAGGGGGTCAATCAGCCCCAGCATTTT. Its translation: CATHNSEGVNQPQHF.

This clone came up once. The rearrangement uses TRBV18 and TRBJ1-6; 7 bases agree with TRBD1. Germline V gives CDR1 KGHSH, CDR2 LQKENI. This CDR3 is 14 amino acids long. V shed 7 bases, J shed 13 bases, and the junction held 13 bases outside the gene matches. The CDR3 coding sequence is TGTGCCAGCTGCCCCATTCAGGGGGTTAGTCCCCTCCACTTT. This codes for CASCPIQGVSPLHF.

The chain carries TRBV5-1 and TRBJ2-7; 8 positions agree with TRBD2. Germline lookup yields CDR1 SGHRS and CDR2 YFSETQ. Losses at the gene ends were 6 bases for V and 0 bases for J; bases not matched to a gene: 2. CDR3 size: 13 residues. This chain's CDR3 is CASKLAASYEQYF. The CDR3 DNA reads TGCGCCAGCAAACTAGCGGCCTCCTACGAGCAGTACTTC.

CDR3 DNA sequence: TGTGCCAGCAGCTCGGACAGACCTGCAACTAATGAAAAACTGTTTTTT. Protein: CASSSDRPATNEKLFF. V usage is TRBV7-8 and J usage is TRBJ1-4; D possibly corresponds to TRBD1 (6 bases). The germline V gene encodes CDR1 SGHVS and CDR2 FQNEAQ. Trimming removed 4 bases at V and 0 bases at J, with 12 bases between. The CDR3 length is 16 residues.

V gene TRBV6-5 combines with J gene TRBJ2-5, with 7 bases matching TRBD1. The CDR3 totals 14 residues. The germline V gene has CDR1 MNHEY and CDR2 SVGAGI. V trimming: 5 bases; J trimming: 7 bases; junction bases outside the gene matches: 10. CDR3 region: CASSSNRGGRTQYF. The CDR3 coding sequence is TGTGCCAGCAGTAGTAACAGGGGTGGAAGGACCCAGTACTTC.

The chain links TRBV19 to TRBJ2-2; D is ambiguous. Deletions cut 9 bases from V and 2 bases from J, with 16 bases between. There are 15 residues in the CDR3. CDR1 and CDR2 (germline): LNHDA, SQIVND (reference sequence). For the CDR3, the DNA is TGTGCCAGCGAAGACCGGGTCCTAAACACCGGGGAGCTGTTTTTT. Translating it yields CASEDRVLNTGELFF.

This chain uses TRBV28 with TRBJ2-2, with D possibly matching TRBD1 (6 bases). This CDR3 has 12 residues. V was pared by 5 bases and J by 6 bases, with 7 bases between. The V gene's germline CDR1 is MDHEN and CDR2 SYDVKM. The CDR3 is CASSGTSGELFF. The CDR3 nucleotides are TGTGCCAGCAGTGGGACATCCGGGGAGCTGTTTTTT.

The chain recombines TRBV6-1 with TRBJ2-7; 9 nucleotides line up with TRBD2. The CDR3 length is 15 residues. V was pared by 6 bases and J by 7 bases, with 13 bases of the junction left unmatched. Germline CDR1 reads MNHNS; CDR2 reads SASEGT. CDR3 sequence: CASSRGTSSIREQYF. The CDR3 nucleotides are TGTGCCAGCAGCCGGGGGACTAGCTCTATACGAGAGCAGTACTTC.

The rearrangement links TRBV18 to TRBJ1-1, with D perhaps TRBD1 (6 bases). The CDR3 is 15 residues long. Trimming shortened V by 1 base and J by 6 bases, and 15 bases separated the two germline ends. The germline V gene has CDR1 KGHSH and CDR2 LQKENI. The CDR3 sequence: CASSPRLGATAEAFF. Here the CDR3 DNA reads TGTGCCAGCTCACCACGTCTGGGGGCGACGGCTGAAGCTTTCTTT. Looking up the rest from reference TRBV18 and TRBJ1-1 gives the full variable domain: NAGVMQNPRHLVRRRGQEARLRCSPMKGHSHVYWYRQLPEEGLKFMVYLQKENIIDESGMPKERFSAEFPKEGPSILRIQQVVRGDSAAYFCASSPRLGATAEAFFGQGTRLTVV.

V gene TRBV9 combines with J gene TRBJ2-2; no clear D. Germline CDR1 SGDLS, CDR2 YYNGEE. This CDR3 has 13 residues. V shed 4 bases and J shed 3 bases, with 7 bases lying between them. CDR3 sequence reads: CASSRRHTGELFF. The CDR3 DNA reads as TGTGCCAGCAGCCGTCGGCACACCGGGGAGCTGTTTTTT.

This clone was observed a single time. This chain joins TRBV18 and TRBJ2-7, with D unclear. The CDR3 length is 11 residues. In germline, CDR1 is KGHSH, CDR2 LQKENI. V was cut by 2 bases and J by 9 bases, with 8 bases left in between. CDR3 bases: TGTGCCAGCTCACCAGCTACGGGGCAGTACTTC. It yields the protein CASSPATGQYF.

The chain employs TRBV25-1 and TRBJ2-7; the match to TRBD2 covers 10 bases. The CDR3 sequence is 16 residues long. Germline V gives CDR1 MGHDK, CDR2 SYGVNS. J was trimmed by 5 bases and V by 1 base; bases with no gene match: 8. The CDR3 DNA follows: TGTGCCAGCAGTGAATTCAGGCTAGCGGGAGCTCACGAGCAGTACTTC. Protein sequence: CASSEFRLAGAHEQYF.

This clone was detected only once. This chain connects TRBV5-8 to TRBJ2-2; D is uncertain. Germline-derived CDR1 and CDR2 are SGHTS and YDEGEE. CDR3 size: 13 residues. Trimming pared 7 bases from V and 2 bases from J, leaving 9 bases between. The CDR3 DNA follows: TGTGCCAGCGGCAGGCGAAACACCGGGGAGCTGTTTTTT. It yields the protein CASGRRNTGELFF.

As to this clone: A junction end diverges from the germline sequence, so it may reflect a read error. Other DNA sequences in the sample encode the same CDR3. The CDR3 region is CASRGGPNQPQHF. The DNA of the CDR3 is TGTGCCAGCAGGGGGGGCCCCAATCAACCCCAGCATTTT. The gene calls are TRBV2 and TRBJ1-5, with D maybe TRBD1 (6 bases). CDR1 SNHLY and CDR2 FYNNEI come from the germline V gene. The CDR3 is 13 residues long. Full variable domain (remainder filled in from reference TRBV2 and TRBJ1-5): EPEVTQTPSHQVTQMGQEVILRCVPISNHLYFYWYRQILGQKVEFLVSFYNNEISEKSEIFDDQFSVERPDGSNFTLKIRSTKLEDSAMYFCASRGGPNQPQHFGDGTRLSIL.

The V and J genes are TRBV5-4 and TRBJ2-2; 12 bases align to TRBD2. Trimming took 0 bases from V and 8 from J; bases not matched to a gene: 5. There are 16 residues in the CDR3. Germline loops: CDR1 SGHNT, CDR2 YYREEE (reference sequence). This CDR3 is CASSLVGLAGTGELFF. CDR3 bases: TGTGCCAGCAGCTTGGTGGGACTAGCGGGTACTGGGGAGCTGTTTTTT. The full variable domain, with the rest looked up from reference TRBV5-4 and TRBJ2-2, is ETGVTQSPTHLIKTRGQQVTLRCSSQSGHNTVSWYQQALGQGPQFIFQYYREEENGRGNFPPRFSGLQFPNYSSELNVNALELDDSALYLCASSLVGLAGTGELFFGEGSRLTVL.

This clone was observed a few times. Here the CDR3 reads CASSIEDATHETQYF. CDR3 in DNA: TGCGCCAGCAGCATAGAGGACGCCACTCATGAGACCCAGTACTTC. J is TRBJ2-5 and V is TRBV5-1; no reliable D call. CDR1 is SGHRS, CDR2 YFSETQ, per germline. V was shortened by 4 bases and J by 5 bases, with 18 bases between the two germline ends. CDR3 length equals 15 residues.

The gene calls are TRBV27 and TRBJ1-1; D remains unclear. From germline, CDR1 is MNHEY and CDR2 SMNVEV (reference sequence). This CDR3 is built from 12 residues. V was shortened by 2 bases and J by 7 bases, with 8 bases between the two germline ends. The chain's CDR3 is CASSLGVGEAFF. In nucleotides, the CDR3 is TGTGCCAGCAGTTTAGGGGTAGGTGAAGCTTTCTTT.

In DNA form, the CDR3 reads TGTGCCAGCAGCAACCTCGGGACAGGCCCTACTAACTATGGCTACACCTTC. Residues: CASSNLGTGPTNYGYTF. V usage is TRBV27 and J usage is TRBJ1-2, with 8 positions matching TRBD1. The CDR3 length is 17 residues. Germline-derived CDR1 and CDR2 are MNHEY and SMNVEV (reference sequence). V dropped 6 bases and J dropped 0; count of bases not matched to a gene: 12.

The J gene is TRBJ1-2, the V gene TRBV11-2; D remains unclear. CDR1 SGHAT and CDR2 FQNNGV come from the germline V gene. V gave up 1 base and J gave up 1 base, with 7 bases separating them. The CDR3 covers 14 residues. The CDR3 protein is CASSLVQLNYGYTF. In DNA, the CDR3 is TGTGCCAGCAGCTTAGTTCAGCTTAACTATGGCTACACCTTC. The full variable domain, with the rest looked up from reference TRBV11-2 and TRBJ1-2, is EAGVAQSPRYKIIEKRQSVAFWCNPISGHATLYWYQQILGQGPKLLIQFQNNGVVDDSQLPKDRFSAERLKGVDSTLKIQPAKLEDSAVYLCASSLVQLNYGYTFGSGTRLTVV.

J is TRBJ1-5 and V is TRBV21-1; the tabulated D call, TRBD1, remains unverified against the DNA. TRBV21-1 is an annotated pseudogene. The CDR3 length is 14 residues. The CDR3 region is CASPIQIPNQPQHF. Written as DNA, the CDR3 is TGTGCCAGCCCAATCCAGATACCCAATCAGCCCCAGCATTTT.

The chain combines TRBV2 with TRBJ2-7; TRBD1 aligns across 8 bases. From germline, CDR1 is SNHLY and CDR2 FYNNEI. Trimming took 5 bases from V and 1 from J; bases not matched to a gene: 4. The CDR3 totals 14 residues. Here the CDR3 reads CASSSGTGSYEQYF. DNA for the CDR3: TGTGCCAGCAGTTCCGGGACAGGTTCCTACGAGCAGTACTTC. The full variable domain, with the rest looked up from reference TRBV2 and TRBJ2-7, is EPEVTQTPSHQVTQMGQEVILRCVPISNHLYFYWYRQILGQKVEFLVSFYNNEISEKSEIFDDQFSVERPDGSNFTLKIRSTKLEDSAMYFCASSSGTGSYEQYFGPGTRLTVT.

V and J are TRBV14 and TRBJ1-5; no clear D gene. Germline V gives CDR1 SGHDN, CDR2 FVKESK. The CDR3 is 13 amino acids. Trimming removed 0 bases from V and 7 bases from J, with 7 bases in between. CDR3 DNA sequence: TGTGCCAGCAGCCAAGAGACTTACCAGCCCCAGCATTTT. Its protein is CASSQETYQPQHF.

The chain is built from TRBV9 and TRBJ2-6, with no clear D. V lost 0 bases and J lost 2, with 9 bases in between. Germline assignment: CDR1 SGDLS and CDR2 YYNGEE. The length of the CDR3 is 16 residues. The CDR3 DNA follows: TGTGCCAGCAGCGTAGGGGATGTAACTGGGGCCAACGTCCTGACTTTC. Translated, it gives CASSVGDVTGANVLTF.

The chain combines TRBV7-2 with TRBJ2-1, with 8 bases matching TRBD1. Unmatched junction bases numbered 2, after V lost 2 bases and J lost 5 bases. Germline assignment: CDR1 SGHTA and CDR2 FQGNSA. This CDR3 contains 14 residues. This CDR3 is CASSLWGQDNEQFF. The CDR3 DNA follows: TGTGCCAGCAGCTTATGGGGACAGGACAATGAGCAGTTCTTC.

This chain uses TRBV14 with TRBJ2-7, with TRBD1 matching over 9 bases. The CDR3 has 14 residues. Germline V lookup: CDR1 SGHDN, CDR2 FVKESK. With 6 bases clipped from V and 4 bases from J, the junction kept 7 bases outside the gene matches. In DNA form, the CDR3 reads TGTGCCAGCAGGGGGACAGGGATTGATTACGAGCAGTACTTC. Its protein is CASRGTGIDYEQYF.

This clone occurred a few times. The rearrangement joins TRBV28 to TRBJ1-5, with no clear D. The CDR3 length is 13 residues. In germline, CDR1 is MDHEN, CDR2 SYDVKM. Trimming took 3 bases from V and 2 from J, leaving 5 bases between them. The CDR3 DNA follows: TGTGCCAGCAGTTTGGACGGCAATCAGCCCCAGCATTTT. This sequence encodes CASSLDGNQPQHF.

V is TRBV10-2 and J is TRBJ1-2; TRBD1 is a possible D gene (5 bases). CDR1 is WSHSY, CDR2 SAAADI, per germline. The length of the CDR3 is 12 residues. V was trimmed by 10 bases and J by 4 bases, leaving 13 bases between them. The CDR3 loop is CATEGAVYGYTF. CDR3 DNA: TGCGCCACAGAAGGGGCTGTCTATGGCTACACCTTC.

The chain links TRBV30 to TRBJ2-3; 9 bases match TRBD2. This CDR3 has 15 amino acids. V lost 1 base, J lost 4 bases, and 6 bases stayed unmatched. The V gene's germline CDR1 is GTSNPN and CDR2 SVGIG (reference sequence). CDR3 residues: CAWSASGTVADTQYF. CDR3 in DNA: TGTGCCTGGAGTGCTAGCGGGACCGTCGCAGATACGCAGTATTTT.

The chain joins TRBV6-6 to TRBJ2-5; a possible D gene is TRBD2 (6 bases). The DNA end is a closer match to TRBJ2-7, so the J assignment may be wrong. CDR1 MNHNY and CDR2 SVGAGI come from the germline V gene (reference sequence). The CDR3 runs 13 residues. This CDR3 is CASGGSSKLEQYF. As DNA, the CDR3 is TGTGCCAGCGGGGGGTCTAGTAAGCTCGAGCAGTACTTC.

The rearrangement links TRBV10-3 to TRBJ1-5; D might be TRBD1 (6 bases). CDR1 and CDR2 from the germline V gene are ENHRY and SYGVKD. CDR3 size: 14 residues. V shed 3 bases and J shed 5 bases, with 11 bases lying between them. The CDR3 DNA follows: TGTGCCATCAGTGACAGGGGTGTGGATCAGCCCCAGCATTTT. This sequence encodes CAISDRGVDQPQHF.